The next 27 T cell receptor beta chains were all read from a single sample in a study of blood T cell repertoires in COVID-19 (dated by TCRdb to about 2020). The method behind the library was the immunoSEQ multiplex PCR assay. TCRdb's version of the immuneACCESS table is confined to in-frame rearrangements and falls short of the full clone set. An unresolved V gene accounts for under half of the shortfall where checked; the remainder is of unknown origin. For this sample there are tens of thousands of clones; 75% to 85% appear just once. Approximately 25% of the sample belongs to the ten largest clones. The specimen was peripheral blood. All receptors come from a human donor in a cohort sampled during active COVID-19.

The DNA for the CDR3 is TGCGCCAGCAGCTTGGGGCTTACAGGGAATAATGAAAAACTGTTTTTT. Its protein is CASSLGLTGNNEKLFF. The rearrangement joins TRBV5-1 to TRBJ1-4; a possible D gene is TRBD1 (6 bases). CDR3 length: 16 residues. The germline gives CDR1 SGHRS, CDR2 YFSETQ. V lost 0 bases to trimming and J lost 4 bases, with 13 bases between them.

The rearrangement uses TRBV5-6 and TRBJ2-1; 9 positions agree with TRBD2. The CDR3 sequence is 16 residues long. Germline V gene lookup returns CDR1 SGHDT and CDR2 YYEEEE. The V gene end was trimmed by 4 bases and the J gene end by 2 bases; junction bases not matched to a gene: 7. CDR3 sequence reads: CASSVFSGGAYNEQFF. The CDR3 coding sequence is TGTGCCAGCAGCGTATTTAGCGGGGGAGCCTACAATGAGCAGTTCTTC. The entire variable domain, with the rest obtained from reference TRBV5-6 and TRBJ2-1, is as follows: DAGVTQSPTHLIKTRGQQVTLRCSPKSGHDTVSWYQQALGQGPQFIFQYYEEEERQRGNFPDRFSGHQFPNYSSELNVNALLLGDSALYLCASSVFSGGAYNEQFFGPGTRLTVL.

The rearrangement uses TRBV5-1 and TRBJ2-3; 8 bases agree with TRBD1. The V gene end was trimmed by 4 bases and the J gene end by 3 bases; junction bases not matched to a gene: 4. Germline CDR1 reads SGHRS; CDR2 reads YFSETQ. The CDR3 loop spans 14 amino acids. CDR3: CASSQRTGTDTQYF. CDR3 sequence (DNA): TGCGCCAGCAGCCAACGGACAGGGACAGATACGCAGTATTTT.

This chain uses TRBV10-2 with TRBJ2-1; D not certain. Per germline, CDR1 WSHSY and CDR2 SAAADI. Trimming took 5 bases from V and 6 from J, leaving 8 bases between them. CDR3 length: 12 residues. DNA of the CDR3: TGCGCCAGCAGTACCTCAGGCAATGAGCAGTTCTTC. Translating it yields CASSTSGNEQFF.

V gene TRBV19 combines with J gene TRBJ1-1, with 9 positions matching TRBD1. The trim removed 6 bases at V and 5 bases at J, leaving 7 bases unmatched. CDR3 size: 14 residues. The germline gives CDR1 LNHDA, CDR2 SQIVND (reference sequence). The CDR3 sequence: CASSADRGVTEAFF. CDR3 DNA: TGTGCCAGTAGCGCCGACAGGGGGGTTACTGAAGCTTTCTTT.

The rearrangement uses TRBV4-1 and TRBJ1-2; 7 nucleotides agree with TRBD1. Germline-derived CDR1 and CDR2 are MGHRA and YSYEKL. CDR3 length: 14 residues. V shed 1 base and J 3 bases; nucleotides not matched to a gene: 2. The CDR3 coding sequence is TGCGCCAGCAGCCAAGGGACAGGTGACTATGGCTACACCTTC. This gives the protein CASSQGTGDYGYTF.

The chain links TRBV3-1 (or the pseudogene TRBV3-2) to TRBJ1-2; no reliable D call. There are 13 residues in the CDR3. CDR1 and CDR2 from the germline V gene are LGHDT and YNNKEL (reference sequence). Deletions cut 0 bases from V and 8 bases from J, with 10 bases between. As DNA, the CDR3 is TGTGCCAGCAGCCAAGAGCCAGGTATGGGCTACACCTTC. Translated: CASSQEPGMGYTF.

This sequence joins TRBV11-3 and TRBJ2-1, with TRBD2 matching 13 bases. CDR3 length equals 21 residues. Germline V gene sequence: CDR1 SGHNT, CDR2 YENEEA. Trimming at V came to 0 bases and at J to 0 bases, leaving 11 bases not matched to a gene. CDR3 DNA sequence: TGTGCCAGCAGCTTAGACATAACTAGCGGGAGGGCCTGGAGCTCCTACAATGAGCAGTTCTTC. Its protein is CASSLDITSGRAWSSYNEQFF.

V usage is TRBV5-6 and J usage is TRBJ2-7; 8 nucleotides agree with TRBD1. J was trimmed by 2 bases and V by 0 bases; bases with no gene match: 4. Germline V gene sequence: CDR1 SGHDT, CDR2 YYEEEE. This CDR3 contains 15 residues. CDR3 sequence reads: CASSLAGGQAYEQYF. The CDR3 DNA follows: TGTGCCAGCAGCTTGGCTGGGGGACAGGCCTACGAGCAGTACTTC.

This chain uses TRBV2 with TRBJ1-1; no firm D call. The V end lost 5 bases, the J end lost 4 bases, and 5 bases lay between the germline ends. This CDR3 has 11 amino acids. The V gene's germline CDR1 is SNHLY and CDR2 FYNNEI. The DNA for the CDR3 is TGTGCCAGCAGTAAGCCCACTGAAGCTTTCTTT. Protein product: CASSKPTEAFF.

The chain uses TRBV27 and TRBJ1-1, with TRBD1 as a possible D gene (5 bases). Germline-derived CDR1 and CDR2 are MNHEY and SMNVEV (reference sequence). The CDR3 runs to 14 residues. V lost 3 bases, J lost 1 base, and 9 bases lay in between. CDR3 DNA sequence: TGTGCCAGCAGTTTTAAGGGGTCGAACACTGAAGCTTTCTTT. Translating it yields CASSFKGSNTEAFF.

This clone was observed once. The chain combines TRBV19 with TRBJ2-3, with 11 bases matching TRBD1. Germline V gene sequence: CDR1 LNHDA, CDR2 SQIVND (reference sequence). V trimming: 6 bases; J trimming: 0 bases; junction bases outside the gene matches: 8. The CDR3 extends over 17 amino acids. The CDR3 DNA reads TGTGCCAGTAGGGACAGGGGGCATACTGAAAGCACAGATACGCAGTATTTT. Protein sequence: CASRDRGHTESTDTQYF. Drawing the rest from reference TRBV19 and TRBJ2-3, the complete variable domain is DGGITQSPKYLFRKEGQNVTLSCEQNLNHDAMYWYRQDPGQGLRLIYYSQIVNDFQKGDIAEGYSVSREKKESFPLTVTSAQKNPTAFYLCASRDRGHTESTDTQYFGPGTRLTVL.

The chain recombines TRBV19 with TRBJ2-1; 8 positions agree with TRBD1. Losses at the gene ends were 4 bases for V and 3 bases for J; bases not matched to a gene: 2. The CDR3 is 14 amino acids. The germline CDR1 and CDR2 sequences are LNHDA and SQIVND (reference sequence). The CDR3 DNA follows: TGTGCCAGTAGTACAGGGGGCGACTACAATGAGCAGTTCTTC. Protein product: CASSTGGDYNEQFF.

The rearrangement joins TRBV6-1 to TRBJ1-6; D call uncertain. Between the trimmed V and J ends, which lost 3 bases and 8 bases, there was a span of 17 bases. Germline V gene lookup returns CDR1 MNHNS and CDR2 SASEGT. The CDR3 covers 16 residues. The CDR3 reads CASSDEITEIHSPLHF. The CDR3 region has the DNA TGTGCCAGCAGTGACGAAATTACAGAGATCCATTCACCCCTCCACTTT.

This sequence joins TRBV19 and TRBJ2-3; possible D gene TRBD2, 7 bases. The germline V gene encodes CDR1 LNHDA and CDR2 SQIVND (reference sequence). V lost 3 bases and J lost 1, with 11 bases in between. The CDR3 loop spans 15 amino acids. The chain's CDR3 is CASSMKGGGTDTQYF. The CDR3 DNA follows: TGTGCCAGTAGTATGAAGGGGGGGGGCACAGATACGCAGTATTTT.

The CDR3 loop reads CASSPPRGWPYEQYF. CDR3 DNA: TGTGCCAGCTCACCACCCAGGGGATGGCCCTACGAGCAGTACTTC. The chain joins TRBV18 to TRBJ2-7; D perhaps matches TRBD1 (6 bases). Trimming stripped 0 bases from V and 2 bases from J, with 11 bases between. The CDR3 covers 15 residues. CDR1 is KGHSH and CDR2 is LQKENI in the germline V gene.

This clone was found a few times. V usage is TRBV29-1 and J usage is TRBJ2-7, with D tentatively TRBD1 (6 bases). Germline values: CDR1 SQVTM, CDR2 ANQGSEA. V was pared by 3 bases and J by 7 bases, with 10 bases between. This CDR3 spans 11 amino acids. CDR3: CSVELQGEQYF. In nucleotides, the CDR3 is TGCAGCGTTGAGCTGCAGGGGGAGCAGTACTTC.

The rearrangement links TRBV28 to TRBJ1-1; no firm D call. The CDR3 runs to 17 residues. V gave up 2 bases and J gave up 6 bases, with 22 bases separating them. Looked up from germline, CDR1 is MDHEN and CDR2 is SYDVKM. As DNA, the CDR3 is TGTGCCAGCAGTTTAGGTTGGGCAGCCCAAAAGGAGGCTGAAGCTTTCTTT. Translating gives CASSLGWAAQKEAEAFF.

This clone was counted once. The genes are TRBV6-2 or TRBV6-3 and TRBJ2-6; a weak D match, TRBD1 (5 bases). CDR1 is MNHEY and CDR2 is SVGEGT in the germline V gene. V was cut by 3 bases and J by 4 bases, with 19 bases left in between. The CDR3 loop spans 18 amino acids. In DNA form, the CDR3 reads TGTGCCAGCAGTTATATGGTGACTGGGGCGAGCGGGGCCAACGTCCTGACTTTC. Amino acid sequence: CASSYMVTGASGANVLTF.

This clone has more than one count but fewer than ten. This chain links TRBV5-1 with TRBJ2-7; 7 positions match TRBD1. CDR1 and CDR2 from the germline V gene are SGHRS and YFSETQ. The CDR3 is 14 residues long. V lost 3 bases, J lost 3 bases, and 6 bases stayed unmatched. The CDR3 spells CASSSGTARYEQYF. The CDR3 DNA follows: TGCGCCAGCAGCTCCGGGACAGCTCGCTACGAGCAGTACTTC.

The chain has TRBV9 and TRBJ2-3, with TRBD2 identical over 15 bases. Losses at the gene ends were 2 bases for V and 11 bases for J; bases not matched to a gene: 3. This CDR3 region has 14 residues. Germline CDR1 reads SGDLS; CDR2 reads YYNGEE. This chain's CDR3 is CASSVGTSGGKQYF. CDR3 DNA sequence: TGTGCCAGCAGCGTCGGGACTAGCGGGGGGAAGCAGTATTTT.

This clone showed up just a few times. The chain recombines TRBV5-1 with TRBJ1-6; unclear D gene. V was clipped by 3 bases and J by 9 bases, with 13 bases between them. Germline CDR1 and CDR2: SGHRS and YFSETQ. The CDR3 runs 14 residues. CDR3 in amino acids: CASSSAGNSSPLHF. CDR3 DNA: TGCGCCAGCAGCTCGGCGGGGAATAGTTCACCCCTCCACTTT.

The rearrangement uses TRBV27 and TRBJ2-5; D call uncertain. V was pared by 5 bases and J by 7 bases, with 14 bases between. The V gene's germline CDR1 is MNHEY and CDR2 SMNVEV (reference sequence). The CDR3 loop spans 13 amino acids. This CDR3 reads CASSPWAPGTQYF. The DNA of the CDR3 is TGTGCCAGCAGTCCATGGGCGCCTGGGACCCAGTACTTC.

The J gene is TRBJ1-2, the V gene TRBV7-9, with 7 positions matching TRBD1. The V gene's germline CDR1 is SEHNR and CDR2 FQNEAQ (reference sequence). The junction had 9 bases not matched to a gene; V was cut back by 0 bases and J by 8 bases. The CDR3 spans 15 residues. The CDR3 sequence: CASSLAPVTGDGYTF. For the CDR3, the DNA is TGTGCCAGCAGCTTAGCCCCTGTAACAGGGGACGGCTACACCTTC.

V is TRBV6-2 or TRBV6-3 and J is TRBJ1-5; TRBD1 matches 9 bases. The CDR3 contains 14 residues. The ends lost 2 bases at V and 6 bases at J; junction bases unmatched: 2. Germline V CDR1 and CDR2: MNHEY, SVGEGT. The DNA for the CDR3 is TGTGCCAGCAGTTACCGGACAGGGGTTCAGCCCCAGCATTTT. It codes for CASSYRTGVQPQHF.

The V and J genes are TRBV6-6 and TRBJ1-5; TRBD1 agrees at 7 bases. CDR3 size: 14 residues. Germline trimming cut 6 bases from V and 1 base from J; bases unmatched to any gene: 3. Germline values: CDR1 MNHNY, CDR2 SVGAGI (reference sequence). CDR3 sequence reads: CASSRDRSNQPQHF. The CDR3 DNA follows: TGTGCCAGCAGCCGGGACAGAAGCAATCAGCCCCAGCATTTT.

This chain connects TRBV6-6 to TRBJ1-5, with TRBD1 identical over 7 bases. This CDR3 has 13 residues. Germline CDR1 and CDR2: MNHNY and SVGAGI (reference sequence). J lost 9 bases, V lost 8 bases, and 10 bases had no gene match. In DNA form, the CDR3 reads TGTGCCAGCTGTACAGGGGACTCCCGGCCCCAGCATTTT. It encodes CASCTGDSRPQHF.